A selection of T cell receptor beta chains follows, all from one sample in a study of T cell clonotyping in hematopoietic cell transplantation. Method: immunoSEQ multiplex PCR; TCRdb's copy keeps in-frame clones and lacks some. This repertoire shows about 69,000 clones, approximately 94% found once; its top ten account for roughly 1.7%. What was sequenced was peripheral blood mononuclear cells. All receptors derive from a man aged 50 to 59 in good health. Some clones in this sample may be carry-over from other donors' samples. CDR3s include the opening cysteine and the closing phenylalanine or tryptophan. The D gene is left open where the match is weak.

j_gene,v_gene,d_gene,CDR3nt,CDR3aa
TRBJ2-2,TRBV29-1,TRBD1,TGCAGCGTTCAGGCAGGGGGTACCGGGGAGCTGTTTTTT,CSVQAGGTGELFF
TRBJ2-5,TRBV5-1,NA,TGCGCCAGCAGCCTCCGACAGTTCCAAGAGACCCAGTACTTC,CASSLRQFQETQYF
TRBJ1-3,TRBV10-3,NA,TGTGCCATCAACGCCGTCGGGGGCTCTGGAAACACCATATATTTT,CAINAVGGSGNTIYF
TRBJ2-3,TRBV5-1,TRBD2,TGCGCCAGCAGCTTGAGCGGGGCGAACACAGATACGCAGTATTTT,CASSLSGANTDTQYF
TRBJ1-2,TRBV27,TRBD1,TGTGCCAGCAGTATCCTACCGGGACAGGGGGCCTATGGCTACACCTTC,CASSILPGQGAYGYTF
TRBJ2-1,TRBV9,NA,TGTGCCAGCAGCGGGGGTTTGAGTTACAATGAGCAGTTCTTC,CASSGGLSYNEQFF
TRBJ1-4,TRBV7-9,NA,TGTGCCAGCACCGAAGCAACTAATGAAAAACTGTTTTTT,CASTEATNEKLFF
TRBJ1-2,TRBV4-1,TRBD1,TGCGCCAGCAGCCAAGTCCGGGACAGGGCCGCCTATGGCTACACCTTC,CASSQVRDRAAYGYTF
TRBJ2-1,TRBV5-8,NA,TGTGCCAGCAGCGGAGGGGGGGTATCCTACAATGAGCAGTTCTTC,CASSGGGVSYNEQFF
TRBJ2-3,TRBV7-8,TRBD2,TGTGCCAGTTTCTCGGGGGGACGGGCAGATACGCAGTATTTT,CASFSGGRADTQYF
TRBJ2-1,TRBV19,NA,TGTGCCAGTAGTACGGCGGTCGACTCCTACAATGAGCAGTTCTTC,CASSTAVDSYNEQFF
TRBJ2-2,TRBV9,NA,TGTGCCAGCAGCGTAGAATTTGGAGCCGGGGAGCTGTTTTTT,CASSVEFGAGELFF
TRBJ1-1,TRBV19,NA,TGTGCCAGTACACCACATGGAGGGAACACTGAAGCTTTCTTT,CASTPHGGNTEAFF
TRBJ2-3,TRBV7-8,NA,TGTGCCAGCAGCCTAACGGGGGTCCCAGATACGCAGTATTTT,CASSLTGVPDTQYF
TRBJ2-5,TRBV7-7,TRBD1,TGTGCCAGCAGCTCCGGACAGGGTCAAGAGACCCAGTACTTC,CASSSGQGQETQYF
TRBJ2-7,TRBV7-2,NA,TGTGCCAGCAGCTTATGGAGCCTAAGCTCCTACGAGCAGTACTTC,CASSLWSLSSYEQYF
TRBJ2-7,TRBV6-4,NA,TGTGCCAGCAGTGACTCGTCCAGGGGCAACGAGCAGTACTTC,CASSDSSRGNEQYF
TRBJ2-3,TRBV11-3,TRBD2,TGTGCCAGCAGCTTAAACGCCCGCGGGAGGACGACAGATACGCAGTATTTT,CASSLNARGRTTDTQYF
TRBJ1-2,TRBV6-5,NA,TGTGCCAGCAGTTTCAAAGGGACTAACTATGGCTACACCTTC,CASSFKGTNYGYTF
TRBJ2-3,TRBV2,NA,TGTGCCAGCAGGGAAGGGTTACGCACAGATACGCAGTATTTT,CASREGLRTDTQYF
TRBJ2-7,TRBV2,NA,TGTGCCAGCTCAGGCGGGGCCAGGGGAACCTACGAGCAGTACTTC,CASSGGARGTYEQYF
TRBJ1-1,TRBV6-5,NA,TGTGCCAGCAGTTACGGGGCCTCGGACACTGAAGCTTTCTTT,CASSYGASDTEAFF
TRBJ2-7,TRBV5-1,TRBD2,TGCGCCAGCAGCTTGGTAGCTAGCGGGTCCTACGAGCAGTACTTC,CASSLVASGSYEQYF
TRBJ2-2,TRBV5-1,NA,TGCGCCAGCAGCTTGCGCCCGGGGTTCACCGGGGAGCTGTTTTTT,CASSLRPGFTGELFF
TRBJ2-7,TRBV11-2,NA,TGTGCCAGCAGCTTAGTTCTCAACGGCGCGGGGTCCTACGAGCAGTACTTC,CASSLVLNGAGSYEQYF
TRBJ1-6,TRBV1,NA,TGCACCAGCAGCCAAGATCTTCCTCCGGGATCCTATAATTCACCCCTCCACTTT,CTSSQDLPPGSYNSPLHF
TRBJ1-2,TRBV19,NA,TGTGCCAGTAGTATCTTTGGGGACTATGGCTACACCTTC,CASSIFGDYGYTF
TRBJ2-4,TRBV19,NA,NA,CASSIVGGGSYF
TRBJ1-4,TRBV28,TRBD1,TGTGCCAGCAGTTTACGGGACAGTTTAGAAAAACTGTTTTTT,CASSLRDSLEKLFF